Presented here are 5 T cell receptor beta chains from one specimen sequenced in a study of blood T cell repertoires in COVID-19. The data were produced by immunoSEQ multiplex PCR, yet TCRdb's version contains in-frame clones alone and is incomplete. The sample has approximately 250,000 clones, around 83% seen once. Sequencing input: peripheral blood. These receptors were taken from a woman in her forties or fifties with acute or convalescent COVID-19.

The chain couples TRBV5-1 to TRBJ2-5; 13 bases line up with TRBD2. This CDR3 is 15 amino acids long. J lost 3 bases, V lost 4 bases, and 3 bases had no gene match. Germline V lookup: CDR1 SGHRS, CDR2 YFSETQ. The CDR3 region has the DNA TGCGCCAGCAGCCGGGGGACTAGCGGGGAAGAGACCCAGTACTTC. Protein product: CASSRGTSGEETQYF. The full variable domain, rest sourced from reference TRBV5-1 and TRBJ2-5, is KAGVTQTPRYLIKTRGQQVTLSCSPISGHRSVSWYQQTPGQGLQFLFEYFSETQRNKGNFPGRFSGRQFSNSRSEMNVSTLELGDSALYLCASSRGTSGEETQYFGPGTRLLVL.

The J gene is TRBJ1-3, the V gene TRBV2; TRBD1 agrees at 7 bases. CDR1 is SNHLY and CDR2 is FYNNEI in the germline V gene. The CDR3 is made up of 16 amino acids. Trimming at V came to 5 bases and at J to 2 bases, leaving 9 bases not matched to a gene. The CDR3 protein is CASSLDRAPTGNTIYF. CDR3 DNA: TGTGCCAGCAGTCTCGACAGGGCTCCTACTGGAAACACCATATATTTT.

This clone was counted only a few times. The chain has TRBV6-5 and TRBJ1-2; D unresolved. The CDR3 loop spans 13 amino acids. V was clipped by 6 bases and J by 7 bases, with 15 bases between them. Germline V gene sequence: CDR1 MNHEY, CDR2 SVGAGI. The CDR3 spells CASSPLESGGYTF. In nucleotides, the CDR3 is TGTGCCAGCAGCCCCCTCGAATCGGGTGGCTACACCTTC.

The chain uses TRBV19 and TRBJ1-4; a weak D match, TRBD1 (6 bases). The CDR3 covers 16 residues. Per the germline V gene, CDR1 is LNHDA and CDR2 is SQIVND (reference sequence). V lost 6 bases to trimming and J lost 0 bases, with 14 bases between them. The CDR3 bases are TGTGCCAGTAGGGTGACAGGTACTCCAACTAATGAAAAACTGTTTTTT. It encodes CASRVTGTPTNEKLFF.

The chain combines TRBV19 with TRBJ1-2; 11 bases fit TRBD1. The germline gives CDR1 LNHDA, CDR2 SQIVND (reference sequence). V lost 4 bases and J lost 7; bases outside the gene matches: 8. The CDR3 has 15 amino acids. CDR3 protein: CASSTTMDRGLGYTF. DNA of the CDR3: TGTGCCAGTAGTACAACAATGGACAGGGGGCTTGGCTACACCTTC. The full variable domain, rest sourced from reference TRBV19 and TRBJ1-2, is DGGITQSPKYLFRKEGQNVTLSCEQNLNHDAMYWYRQDPGQGLRLIYYSQIVNDFQKGDIAEGYSVSREKKESFPLTVTSAQKNPTAFYLCASSTTMDRGLGYTFGSGTRLTVV.